Each of the 22 T cell receptor beta chains below was sequenced from the same sample in a study of blood T cell repertoires in COVID-19. Repertoires were generated with immunoSEQ multiplex PCR, while TCRdb's copy carries only in-frame clones and drops some. The sample has fewer than 300,000 clones; 91% are singletons. Sequencing was performed on peripheral blood. Receptors were obtained from a woman in her 30s with COVID-19, enrolled during active disease.

This chain links TRBV5-1 with TRBJ1-2; 7 nucleotides match TRBD1. Trimming at V came to 2 bases and at J to 0 bases, leaving 4 bases not matched to a gene. CDR1 is SGHRS and CDR2 is YFSETQ in the germline V gene. The CDR3 has 15 residues. The CDR3 spells CASSLPGGANYGYTF. The DNA of the CDR3 is TGCGCCAGCAGCTTACCAGGGGGAGCTAACTATGGCTACACCTTC.

V and J are TRBV6-5 and TRBJ1-6; TRBD1 is a possible D gene (5 bases). Germline CDR1 reads MNHEY; CDR2 reads SVGAGI. The CDR3 spans 13 residues. The ends were cut back, 8 bases at V and 8 bases at J, with 13 bases in the middle. The CDR3 sequence is CASFRDPDSPLHF. CDR3 coding DNA: TGTGCCAGCTTCAGGGATCCGGATTCACCCCTCCACTTT.

The chain combines TRBV5-5 with TRBJ2-7, with 7 nucleotides matching TRBD1. The V gene's germline CDR1 is SGHKS and CDR2 YYEKEE (reference sequence). This CDR3 contains 15 residues. V lost 4 bases, J lost 5 bases, and 12 bases stayed unmatched. In DNA, the CDR3 is TGTGCCAGCAGCCCGGACCCGGGACAGAGTAACGAGCAGTACTTC. Its translation is CASSPDPGQSNEQYF.

The genes are TRBV30 and TRBJ2-7; 10 bases map to TRBD2. The CDR3 extends over 15 amino acids. Germline trimming cut 0 bases from V and 2 bases from J; bases unmatched to any gene: 4. CDR1 and CDR2 (germline): GTSNPN, SVGIG (reference sequence). CDR3 region: CAWSVEAGGAYEQYF. Here the CDR3 DNA reads TGTGCCTGGAGTGTGGAAGCGGGAGGGGCCTACGAGCAGTACTTC.

The CDR3 sequence: CASSPIPRDTQYF. CDR3 sequence (DNA): TGTGCCAGCAGCCCTATACCCCGAGATACGCAGTATTTT. The chain recombines TRBV7-9 with TRBJ2-3; no clear D. V was cut by 5 bases and J by 5 bases, with 11 bases left in between. Germline V lookup: CDR1 SEHNR, CDR2 FQNEAQ (reference sequence). The CDR3 sequence is 13 residues long.

This clone is a singleton in its sample. This rearrangement joins TRBV5-4 to TRBJ1-3; no clear D gene. Trimming pared 0 bases from V and 4 bases from J, leaving 11 bases between. The CDR3 contains 15 residues. From germline, CDR1 is SGHNT and CDR2 YYREEE (reference sequence). CDR3 sequence reads: CASSLASGPGNTIYF. DNA for the CDR3: TGTGCCAGCAGCTTGGCCTCAGGTCCAGGAAACACCATATATTTT.

The gene calls are TRBV29-1 and TRBJ2-1; TRBD1 aligns across 7 bases. Trimming took 7 bases from V and 6 from J; bases not matched to a gene: 3. CDR1 is SQVTM, CDR2 ANQGSEA, per germline. This CDR3 region has 11 residues. CDR3 protein: CSGYRGNEQFF. As DNA, the CDR3 is TGCAGCGGATACAGGGGCAATGAGCAGTTCTTC.

The chain links TRBV6-5 to TRBJ1-5; TRBD1 matches at 7 bases. Germline-derived CDR1 and CDR2 are MNHEY and SVGAGI. Trimming took 7 bases from V and 6 from J; bases not matched to a gene: 9. CDR3 size: 14 residues. Here the CDR3 reads CASTLTGVGQPQHF. The DNA of the CDR3 is TGTGCCAGCACCCTAACAGGGGTTGGTCAGCCCCAGCATTTT.

The chain has TRBV9 and TRBJ1-2; 7 bases align to TRBD1. This CDR3 is 16 amino acids long. Germline V gene sequence: CDR1 SGDLS, CDR2 YYNGEE. Trimming cost V 0 bases and J 2 bases; bases outside gene matches: 7. CDR3 residues: CASSVEGAIPNYGYTF. Written as DNA, the CDR3 is TGTGCCAGCAGCGTAGAGGGGGCCATACCAAACTATGGCTACACCTTC. Complete variable domain (other parts from reference TRBV9 and TRBJ1-2): DSGVTQTPKHLITATGQRVTLRCSPRSGDLSVYWYQQSLDQGLQFLIQYYNGEERAKGNILERFSAQQFPDLHSELNLSSLELGDSALYFCASSVEGAIPNYGYTFGSGTRLTVV.

The chain carries TRBV11-2 and TRBJ2-3, with TRBD2 identical over 7 bases. With 0 bases clipped from V and 0 bases from J, the junction kept 6 bases outside the gene matches. The CDR3 extends over 17 amino acids. CDR1 SGHAT and CDR2 FQNNGV come from the germline V gene. Here the CDR3 DNA reads TGTGCCAGCAGCTTAGAGGCTAGCGGCACTAGCACAGATACGCAGTATTTT. It encodes CASSLEASGTSTDTQYF. The full variable domain, its missing parts supplied by reference TRBV11-2 and TRBJ2-3, is EAGVAQSPRYKIIEKRQSVAFWCNPISGHATLYWYQQILGQGPKLLIQFQNNGVVDDSQLPKDRFSAERLKGVDSTLKIQPAKLEDSAVYLCASSLEASGTSTDTQYFGPGTRLTVL.

The genes are TRBV10-3 and TRBJ1-2, with 9 bases aligning to TRBD1. Trimming removed 4 bases from V and 4 bases from J; junction bases left unmatched: 13. CDR1 is ENHRY, CDR2 SYGVKD, per germline. The length of the CDR3 is 17 residues. The CDR3 DNA sequence: TGTGCCATCAGTGCACCCGGGACAGGGACGGAACTCTATGGCTACACCTTC. This translates into CAISAPGTGTELYGYTF.

This clone has only a few counts. The chain joins TRBV30 to TRBJ1-3; D not certain. Trimming left V 5 bases short and J 0 bases short, with 11 bases between. Germline assignment: CDR1 GTSNPN and CDR2 SVGIG (reference sequence). The CDR3 is 14 amino acids. CDR3 region: CAWAKGGSGNTIYF. In nucleotides, the CDR3 is TGTGCCTGGGCTAAGGGAGGCTCTGGAAACACCATATATTTT.

As regards this clone: The sample has other DNA sequences that encode this CDR3 too. The chain uses TRBV6-5 and TRBJ1-6, with TRBD1 identical over 8 bases. Germline values: CDR1 MNHEY, CDR2 SVGAGI. CDR3 length: 13 residues. Trimming removed 4 bases from V and 7 bases from J; junction bases left unmatched: 0. CDR3 sequence (DNA): TGTGCCAGCAGTTGGGACAGGAATTCACCCCTCCACTTT. Its translation: CASSWDRNSPLHF.

V is TRBV19 and J is TRBJ2-2; 11 positions agree with TRBD2. The V segment lost 6 bases and the J segment 13 bases; nucleotides outside the gene matches: 10. This CDR3 spans 14 amino acids. Germline CDR1 is LNHDA and CDR2 is SQIVND (reference sequence). The CDR3 DNA is TGTGCCAGTAGAAGGACTAGCGGGCCTCTGGGGCTGTTTTTT. Translation gives CASRRTSGPLGLFF.

This clone was observed once. J is TRBJ2-2 and V is TRBV10-1, with D perhaps matching TRBD2 (5 bases). Germline V gives CDR1 WNHNN, CDR2 SYGVQD (reference sequence). Trimming took off 2 bases at V and 4 bases at J, with 17 bases between the two ends. The CDR3 runs to 17 residues. CDR3 in DNA: TGCGCCAGCAGTGAGAGAGAGGGAGCTTTGGGCACCGGGGAGCTGTTTTTT. Its translation is CASSEREGALGTGELFF.

The V call is TRBV18, the J call TRBJ2-7; D may be TRBD2 (6 bases). CDR1 and CDR2 from the germline V gene are KGHSH and LQKENI. This CDR3 spans 14 amino acids. V gave up 3 bases and J gave up 2 bases, with 11 bases separating them. The CDR3 DNA reads as TGTGCCAGCTCACCTTCGGGAGAGGCCTACGAGCAGTACTTC. Translation gives CASSPSGEAYEQYF.

This clone was counted between two and nine times. The V and J genes are TRBV4-2 and TRBJ1-3, with no clear D. Deletions cut 4 bases from V and 0 bases from J, with 19 bases between. The germline gives CDR1 LGHNA, CDR2 YNFKEQ. The CDR3 has 18 residues. Here the CDR3 DNA reads TGTGCCAGCAGCCCAACCTTCTGGAGGCTGAGCTCTGGAAACACCATATATTTT. Its translation is CASSPTFWRLSSGNTIYF.

The count of this clone is one. The rearrangement uses TRBV7-8 and TRBJ1-2; perhaps TRBD1 as D (6 bases). The CDR3 extends over 18 amino acids. V shed 6 bases and J shed 1 base, with 24 bases lying between them. Germline V lookup: CDR1 SGHVS, CDR2 FQNEAQ. This CDR3 is CASRTVPGRGPLNYGYTF. DNA of the CDR3: TGTGCCAGCAGAACAGTGCCGGGCAGGGGCCCACTTAACTATGGCTACACCTTC.

The chain combines TRBV5-1 with TRBJ1-1; D is unresolved. V lost 1 base, J lost 3 bases, and 16 bases lay in between. Germline V gene sequence: CDR1 SGHRS, CDR2 YFSETQ. CDR3 size: 16 residues. CDR3 region: CASSLSFQGAHTEAFF. The CDR3 nucleotides are TGCGCCAGCAGCTTGAGTTTCCAAGGAGCCCACACTGAAGCTTTCTTT.

This chain links TRBV19 with TRBJ1-5, with no clear D. Deletions cut 9 bases from V and 3 bases from J, with 9 bases between. Per the germline V gene, CDR1 is LNHDA and CDR2 is SQIVND (reference sequence). The CDR3 has 12 residues. In DNA form, the CDR3 reads TGTGCCAGCAGGAAGGCCAATCAGCCCCAGCATTTT. This sequence encodes CASRKANQPQHF.

This clone has just a few counts. The V gene is TRBV19, the J gene TRBJ1-4; no clear D. Trimming removed 8 bases at V and 8 bases at J, with 12 bases between. CDR1 and CDR2 (germline): LNHDA, SQIVND (reference sequence). The CDR3 runs to 12 residues. The CDR3 reads CASETAGEKLFF. The DNA for the CDR3 is TGTGCCAGTGAGACTGCGGGAGAAAAACTGTTTTTT.

As concerns this clone: The same CDR3 is also encoded by other DNA sequences in this sample. CDR3 in DNA: TGCGCCAGCAGCTTGAAGGGACAGGGCTATGGCTACACCTTC. Translation gives CASSLKGQGYGYTF. V gene TRBV5-1 combines with J gene TRBJ1-2; 9 bases line up with TRBD1. Trimming removed 1 base from V and 4 bases from J; junction bases left unmatched: 2. CDR1 SGHRS and CDR2 YFSETQ come from the germline V gene. The CDR3 length is 14 residues.